The clone carrying this T cell receptor (beta chain) turned up a few times. Antigen specificity is unknown. The sample originates from a study of T-cell memory formation after mild COVID-19. Across the whole study: Largely, the TCR clusters proved donor specific.

CDR1 is MNHEY, CDR2 SVGAGI, per germline. The CDR3 contains 18 residues. V dropped 5 bases and J dropped 9 bases, with 29 bases sitting between them. MiXCR, applied by TCRdb to the 5' RACE reads, yields one record per CDR3 protein. The table includes around 320,000 distinct CDR3 sequences, around 27% detected once. Findings and caveats of the study: Contracting CD4+ clones were located mainly in CM and EM, and CD8+ clones in EMRA. In second-wave clones peaking day 37, SARS-CoV-2 specificity remained unconfirmed.

This clonotype was obtained from an adult woman who had mild COVID-19 (a few samples of this study predate the infection). Cell type and time point are not known. V and J are TRBV6-5 and TRBJ2-1; D tentatively fits TRBD1 or TRBD2 (5 bases each). The material sequenced was PBMCs or a T cell subset sorted from them (not recorded which). The CDR3 reads CASSAKSFPGTFKPEQFF. The DNA for the CDR3 is TGTGCCAGCAGTGCCAAGAGTTTCCCCGGGACCTTTAAGCCTGAGCAGTTCTTC.